The source of this T cell receptor (beta chain) is a study of CXCR3-negative and CXCR3-positive naive CD8 T cells (dated by TCRdb to about 2019). The study in broad terms: In total, 130 million or so TRB reads were obtained, which works out to roughly 1.5 +/- 0.3 million reads per library. Diversity and physicochemical repertoire analyses covered over 10 donors pooled from two independent experiments. TRBV-TRBJ cluster analysis included naive subsets from about 5 donors and memory cells from 3 donors. Points the paper makes about the study in general: Because surface CD5, which has been linked to self-reactivity in mice, was comparable between naive subsets, TCR interaction strength was also inferred from TRB CDR3 physicochemical properties. Compared with CXCR3-negative naive cells, CXCR3-positive naive cells had TRB CDR3s with higher hydrophobicity (lower Kidera factor 4), lower energy, and higher strength and volume indices. Because CXCR3 expression was partially decreased after cryopreservation, freshly isolated PBMCs were used for most assays. Comparably high repertoire diversity was found in both naive subsets, whereas much lower repertoire diversity was found in memory CD8+ T cells. Within the same donor, TRBV-TRBJ usage looked similar between naive CXCR3-negative and CXCR3-positive cells, but memory cells had distinct patterns.

CDR1 and CDR2, per the germline V gene, are SQVTM and ANQGSEA. The CDR3 goes from the cysteine to the phenylalanine over 12 residues. A DNA sequence was not provided. The reads were generated on a NextSeq 550. The Human TCR Profiling Kit (MiLaboratory) was used to make UMI-labeled 5' RACE TRB cDNA libraries. The full amount of extracted RNA was used for cDNA synthesis, and the full amount of resulting cDNA was used for PCR amplification. The libraries were made side by side, with each library going through the same number of PCR cycles. As for how the authors treated the data: MIGEC and MiXCR extracted about 53,000 +/- 10,000 unique UMI-labeled TRB cDNA molecules per library, requiring at least two reads per UMI. On average, approximately 40,000 +/- 10,000 functional in-frame TRB CDR3 nucleotide clonotypes lacking stop codons were found per library. After downsampling to 5000 UMI-labeled TRB molecules per sample, diversity metrics such as normalized Shannon-Wiener and Chao1 were calculated in VDJtools. Clonotype-size-weighted physicochemical properties of the central five CDR3 residues (interaction energy, strength, volume and Kidera factor 4) were computed in VDJtools. Through TCRdb reprocessing, the reads give one entry per CDR3 protein sequence; DNA is omitted. TCRdb, not the original authors, processed these V and J calls. This sample's table carries 130,000 or so distinct CDR3 sequences. Around 0.37% of the sample is taken by the ten largest.

For every CD8+ T cell subset, some 310,000 cells were flow-sorted straight into RLT lysis buffer, and each subset was sorted in triplicate. To keep memory contaminants out, a stringent definition of naive CD8+ T cells was applied: CD45RO-CCR7+CD27+CD95-. Standard density gradient centrifugation was used to isolate peripheral blood mononuclear cells from buffy coats. Naive CXCR3-negative and CXCR3-positive CD8+ T cells were flow-sorted on a FACSAria III. An RNeasy Mini Kit was used to extract total RNA from the sorted cells. As concerns this clonotype: Its recognized antigen is unknown.

The TCR originated in a human donor in good health. Some clones in this sample may be carry-over from other donors' samples. The chain is assembled from TRBV29-1 and TRBJ1-1. Sequencing was done on a sample of naive CXCR3+ CD8+ T cells from blood. The cell subset or site label corresponds to: CD45RO-CCR7+CD27+CD95- naive CD8+ T cells expressing CXCR3 (TNR3+). The CDR3 sequence is CSVLTANTEAFF. The CDR3 plus the reference TRBV29-1 and TRBJ1-1 genes for the other parts give the full variable domain: SAVISQKPSRDICQRGTSLTIQCQVDSQVTMMFWYRQQPGQSLTLIATANQGSEATYESGFVIDKFPISRPNLTFSTLTVSNMSPEDSSIYLCSVLTANTEAFFGQGTRLTVV.